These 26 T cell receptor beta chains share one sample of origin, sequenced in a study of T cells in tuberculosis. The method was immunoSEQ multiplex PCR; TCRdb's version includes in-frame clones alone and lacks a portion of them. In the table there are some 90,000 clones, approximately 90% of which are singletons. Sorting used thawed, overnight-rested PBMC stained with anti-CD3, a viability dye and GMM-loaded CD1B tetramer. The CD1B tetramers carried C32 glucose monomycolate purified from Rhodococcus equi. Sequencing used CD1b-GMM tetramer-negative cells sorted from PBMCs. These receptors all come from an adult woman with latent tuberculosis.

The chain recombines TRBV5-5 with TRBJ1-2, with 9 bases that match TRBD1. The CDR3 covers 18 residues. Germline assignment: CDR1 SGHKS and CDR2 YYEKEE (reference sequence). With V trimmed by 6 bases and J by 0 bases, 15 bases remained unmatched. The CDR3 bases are TGTGCCAGCACCGGGACAGGGTGGGCGTCCACCACTAACTATGGCTACACCTTC. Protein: CASTGTGWASTTNYGYTF.

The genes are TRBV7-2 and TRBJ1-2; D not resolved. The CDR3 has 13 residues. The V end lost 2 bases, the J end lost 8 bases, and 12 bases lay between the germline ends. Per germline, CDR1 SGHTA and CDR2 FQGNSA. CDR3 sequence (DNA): TGTGCCAGCAGCTTAAGGCCGGGGATGGGCTACACCTTC. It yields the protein CASSLRPGMGYTF.

This CDR3 is CASRPGLSTDTQYF. The CDR3 region has the DNA TGTGCCAGCAGACCGGGACTGAGCACAGATACGCAGTATTTT. This chain links TRBV7-2 with TRBJ2-3, with a tentative D call TRBD2 (6 bases). The V gene's germline CDR1 is SGHTA and CDR2 FQGNSA. V was cut by 6 bases and J by 0 bases, with 10 bases left in between. The CDR3 runs 14 residues.

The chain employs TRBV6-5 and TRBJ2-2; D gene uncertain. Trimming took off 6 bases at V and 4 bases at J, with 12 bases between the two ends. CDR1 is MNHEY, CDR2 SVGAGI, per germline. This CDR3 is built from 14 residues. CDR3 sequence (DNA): TGTGCCAGCAGCCCCCGACATCGCACCGGGGAGCTGTTTTTT. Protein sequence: CASSPRHRTGELFF.

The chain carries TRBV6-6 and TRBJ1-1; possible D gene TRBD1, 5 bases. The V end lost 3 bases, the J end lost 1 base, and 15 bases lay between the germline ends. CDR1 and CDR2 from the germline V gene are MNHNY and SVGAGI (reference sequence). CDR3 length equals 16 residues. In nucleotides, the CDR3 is TGTGCCAGCAGTTATCTAAGGGGTTGGGGGAACACTGAAGCTTTCTTT. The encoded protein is CASSYLRGWGNTEAFF.

The CDR3 sequence is CASSANLIYGYTF. DNA for the CDR3: TGTGCCAGCAGTGCTAACTTGATCTATGGCTACACCTTC. The chain employs TRBV6-1 and TRBJ1-2, with D unclear. Trimming took 4 bases from V and 4 from J, leaving 10 bases between them. From germline, CDR1 is MNHNS and CDR2 SASEGT. The CDR3 runs 13 residues.

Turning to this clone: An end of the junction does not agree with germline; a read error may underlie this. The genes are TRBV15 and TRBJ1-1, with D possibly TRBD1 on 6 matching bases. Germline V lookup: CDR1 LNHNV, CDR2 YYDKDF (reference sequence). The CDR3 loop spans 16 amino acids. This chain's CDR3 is CAASRGSGVQNTEAFF. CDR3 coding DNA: TGTGCCGCCAGCAGAGGTTCAGGGGTTCAGAACACTGAAGCTTTCTTT.

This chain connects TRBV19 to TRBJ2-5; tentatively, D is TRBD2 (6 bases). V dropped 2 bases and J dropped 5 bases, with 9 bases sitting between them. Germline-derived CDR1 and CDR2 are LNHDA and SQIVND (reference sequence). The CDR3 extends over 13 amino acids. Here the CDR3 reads CASSILGRETQYF. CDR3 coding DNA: TGTGCCAGTAGTATATTGGGGAGGGAGACCCAGTACTTC.

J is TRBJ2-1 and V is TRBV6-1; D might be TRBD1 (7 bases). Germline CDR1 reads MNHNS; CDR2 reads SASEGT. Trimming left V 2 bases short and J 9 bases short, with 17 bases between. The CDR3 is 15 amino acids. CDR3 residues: CASSEWMAQGGEQFF. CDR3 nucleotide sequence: TGTGCCAGCAGTGAATGGATGGCCCAGGGGGGTGAGCAGTTCTTC.

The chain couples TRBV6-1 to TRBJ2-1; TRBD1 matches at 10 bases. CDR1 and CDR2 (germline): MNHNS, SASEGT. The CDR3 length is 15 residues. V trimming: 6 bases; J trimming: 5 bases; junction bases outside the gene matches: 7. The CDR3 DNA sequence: TGTGCCAGCAGCCGGGGACAGGGGATGGACAATGAGCAGTTCTTC. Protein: CASSRGQGMDNEQFF.

Here the CDR3 reads CASSLGLGVESPLHF. CDR3 nucleotide sequence: TGTGCCAGCAGCTTAGGCCTAGGGGTCGAGTCACCCCTCCACTTT. V usage is TRBV11-2 and J usage is TRBJ1-6, with D possibly matching TRBD1 (5 bases). The CDR3 loop spans 15 amino acids. Trimming stripped 1 base from V and 10 bases from J, with 14 bases between. Looked up from germline, CDR1 is SGHAT and CDR2 is FQNNGV.

CDR3 sequence reads: CASSLLLASTGELFF. CDR3 in DNA: TGCGCCAGCAGCTTGCTACTAGCGAGCACCGGGGAGCTGTTTTTT. The chain couples TRBV5-1 to TRBJ2-2, with 7 bases fitting TRBD2. This CDR3 spans 15 amino acids. With 1 base clipped from V and 4 bases from J, the junction kept 4 bases outside the gene matches. Germline CDR1 SGHRS, CDR2 YFSETQ.

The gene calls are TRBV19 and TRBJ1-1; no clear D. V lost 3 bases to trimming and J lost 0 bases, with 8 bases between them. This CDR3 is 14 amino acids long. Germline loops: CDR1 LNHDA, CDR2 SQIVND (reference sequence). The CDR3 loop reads CASSMRQMNTEAFF. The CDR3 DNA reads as TGTGCCAGTAGTATGCGGCAGATGAACACTGAAGCTTTCTTT.

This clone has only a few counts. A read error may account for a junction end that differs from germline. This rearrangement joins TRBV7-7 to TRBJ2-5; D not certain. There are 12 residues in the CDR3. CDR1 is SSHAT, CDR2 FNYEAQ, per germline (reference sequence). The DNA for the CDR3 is TGTGCTAGCAGCTCCTTCGGGGAGACCCAGTACTTC. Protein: CASSSFGETQYF. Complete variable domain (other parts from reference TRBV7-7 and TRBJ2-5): GAGVSQSPRYKVTKRGQDVTLRCDPISSHATLYWYQQALGQGPEFLTYFNYEAQPDKSGLPSDRFSAERPEGSISTLTIQRTEQRDSAMYRCASSSFGETQYFGPGTRLLVL.

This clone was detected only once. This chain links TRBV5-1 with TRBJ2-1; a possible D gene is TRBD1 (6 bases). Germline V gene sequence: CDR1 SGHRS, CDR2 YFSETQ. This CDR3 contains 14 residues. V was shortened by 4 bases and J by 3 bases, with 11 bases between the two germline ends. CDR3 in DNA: TGCGCCAGCAGCGAACCCAGGGGCTACAATGAGCAGTTCTTC. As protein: CASSEPRGYNEQFF. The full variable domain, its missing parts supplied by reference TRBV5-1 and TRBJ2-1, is KAGVTQTPRYLIKTRGQQVTLSCSPISGHRSVSWYQQTPGQGLQFLFEYFSETQRNKGNFPGRFSGRQFSNSRSEMNVSTLELGDSALYLCASSEPRGYNEQFFGPGTRLTVL.

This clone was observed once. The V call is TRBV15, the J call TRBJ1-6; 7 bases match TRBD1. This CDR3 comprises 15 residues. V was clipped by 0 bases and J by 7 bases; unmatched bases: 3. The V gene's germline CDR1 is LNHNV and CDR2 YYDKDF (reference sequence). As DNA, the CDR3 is TGTGCCACCAGCAGAGACCGACAGGGAAATTCACCCCTCCACTTT. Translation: CATSRDRQGNSPLHF. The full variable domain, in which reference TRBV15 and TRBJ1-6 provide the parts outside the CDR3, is DAMVIQNPRYQVTQFGKPVTLSCSQTLNHNVMYWYQQKSSQAPKLLFHYYDKDFNNEADTPDNFQSRRPNTSFCFLDIRSPGLGDTAMYLCATSRDRQGNSPLHFGNGTRLTVT.

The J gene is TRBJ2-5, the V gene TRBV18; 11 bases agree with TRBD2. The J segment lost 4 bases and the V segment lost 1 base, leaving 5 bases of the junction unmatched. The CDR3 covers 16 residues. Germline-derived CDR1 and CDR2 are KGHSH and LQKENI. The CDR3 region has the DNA TGTGCCAGCTCACCACTCCCTAGCGGGGGGCTAGAGACCCAGTACTTC. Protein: CASSPLPSGGLETQYF.

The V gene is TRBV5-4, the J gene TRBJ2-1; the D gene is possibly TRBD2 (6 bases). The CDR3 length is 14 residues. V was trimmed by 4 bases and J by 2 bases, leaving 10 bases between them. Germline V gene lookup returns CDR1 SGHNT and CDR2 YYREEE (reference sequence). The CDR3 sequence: CASSPWGAYNEQFF. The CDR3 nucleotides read TGTGCCAGCAGCCCGTGGGGGGCCTACAATGAGCAGTTCTTC. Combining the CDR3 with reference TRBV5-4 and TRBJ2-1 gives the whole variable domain ETGVTQSPTHLIKTRGQQVTLRCSSQSGHNTVSWYQQALGQGPQFIFQYYREEENGRGNFPPRFSGLQFPNYSSELNVNALELDDSALYLCASSPWGAYNEQFFGPGTRLTVL.

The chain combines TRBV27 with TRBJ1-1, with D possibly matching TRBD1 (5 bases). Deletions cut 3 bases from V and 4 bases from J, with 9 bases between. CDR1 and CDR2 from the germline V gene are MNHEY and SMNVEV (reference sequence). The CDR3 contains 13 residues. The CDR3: CASSFRVFTEAFF. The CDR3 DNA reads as TGTGCCAGCAGTTTCAGGGTGTTCACTGAAGCTTTCTTT.

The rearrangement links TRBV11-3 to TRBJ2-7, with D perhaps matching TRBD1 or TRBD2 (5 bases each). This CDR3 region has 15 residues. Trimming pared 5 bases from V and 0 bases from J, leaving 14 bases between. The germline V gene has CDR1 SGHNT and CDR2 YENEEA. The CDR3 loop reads CASSLAKGPSYEQYV. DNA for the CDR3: TGTGCCAGCAGCCTAGCAAAGGGGCCCTCCTACGAGCAGTACGTC.

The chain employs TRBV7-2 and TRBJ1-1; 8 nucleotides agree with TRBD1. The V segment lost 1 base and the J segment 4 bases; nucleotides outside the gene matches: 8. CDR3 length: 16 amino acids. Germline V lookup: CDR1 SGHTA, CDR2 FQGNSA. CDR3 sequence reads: CASSLVQGARGTEAFF. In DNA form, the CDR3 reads TGTGCCAGCAGCTTAGTGCAGGGGGCTCGTGGCACTGAAGCTTTCTTT.

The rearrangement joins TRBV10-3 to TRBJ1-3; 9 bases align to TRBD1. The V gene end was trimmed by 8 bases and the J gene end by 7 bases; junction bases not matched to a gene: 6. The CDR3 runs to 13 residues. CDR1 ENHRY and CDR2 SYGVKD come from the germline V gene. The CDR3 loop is CAILQGAMNTIYF. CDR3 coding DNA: TGTGCCATCCTACAGGGGGCAATGAACACCATATATTTT.

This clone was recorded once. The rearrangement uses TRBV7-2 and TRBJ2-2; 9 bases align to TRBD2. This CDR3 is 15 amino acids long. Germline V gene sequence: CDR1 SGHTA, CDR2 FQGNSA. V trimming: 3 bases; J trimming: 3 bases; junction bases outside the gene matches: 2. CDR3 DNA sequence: TGTGCCAGCAGCTTTAGCGGGGGTTACACCGGGGAGCTGTTTTTT. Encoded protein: CASSFSGGYTGELFF. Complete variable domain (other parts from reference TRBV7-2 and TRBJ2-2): GAGVSQSPSNKVTEKGKDVELRCDPISGHTALYWYRQSLGQGLEFLIYFQGNSAPDKSGLPSDRFSAERTGGSVSTLTIQRTQQEDSAVYLCASSFSGGYTGELFFGEGSRLTVL.

The CDR3: CAGASNTGELFF. DNA for the CDR3: TGTGCCGGAGCCTCGAACACCGGGGAGCTGTTTTTT. The V gene is TRBV28, the J gene TRBJ2-2; D not resolved. V gave up 11 bases and J gave up 0 bases, with 7 bases separating them. Germline assignment: CDR1 MDHEN and CDR2 SYDVKM. This CDR3 contains 12 residues.

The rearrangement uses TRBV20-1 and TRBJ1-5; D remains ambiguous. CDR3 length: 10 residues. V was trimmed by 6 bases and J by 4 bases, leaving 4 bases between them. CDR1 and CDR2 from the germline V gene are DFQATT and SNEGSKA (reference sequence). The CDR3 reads CSAKNQPQHF. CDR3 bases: TGCAGTGCCAAAAATCAGCCCCAGCATTTT.

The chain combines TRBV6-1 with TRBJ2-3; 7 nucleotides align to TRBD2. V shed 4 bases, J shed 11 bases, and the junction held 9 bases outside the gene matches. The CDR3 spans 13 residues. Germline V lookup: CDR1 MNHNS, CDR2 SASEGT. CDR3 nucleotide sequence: TGTGCCAGCAGTGGGATTGGGCGGGAGAGGCAGTATTTT. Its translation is CASSGIGRERQYF.